This entry lists 29 T cell receptor beta chains sequenced from one sample in a study of T cells in localized non-small cell lung cancer. Assay used: immunoSEQ multiplex PCR; TCRdb lists only in-frame clones, some missing. The data show approximately 3,200 clones, with roughly 29% seen just once and 22% held by the top ten. The starting material was lung tumor tissue, obtained before any cancer treatment. The receptors shown here come from a woman between 35 and 75 years old with stage I squamous cell lung carcinoma.

By sample share, this clone is medium-sized. The CDR3 DNA is TGTGCCAGCACCCGAGCGCGGAACACCGGGGAGCTGTTTTTT. It yields the protein CASTRARNTGELFF. V and J are TRBV11-3 and TRBJ2-2; D is ambiguous. V was cut by 7 bases and J by 1 base, with 10 bases left in between. CDR1 and CDR2 from the germline V gene are SGHNT and YENEEA. The CDR3 loop spans 14 amino acids.

The J gene is TRBJ2-4, the V gene TRBV6-1; tentatively, D is TRBD1 (5 bases). This CDR3 contains 15 residues. V was cut by 1 base and J by 8 bases, with 15 bases left in between. The germline V gene has CDR1 MNHNS and CDR2 SASEGT. The CDR3 coding sequence is TGTGCCAGCAGTGAAGGTCTCTCAGGGCAAGACATTCAGTACTTC. Translated, it gives CASSEGLSGQDIQYF.

V and J are TRBV19 and TRBJ1-3; weak D call: TRBD1 (6 bases). From germline, CDR1 is LNHDA and CDR2 SQIVND (reference sequence). Trimming removed 3 bases from V and 0 bases from J, with 12 bases in between. CDR3 length equals 16 residues. CDR3 residues: CASSISGQSSGNTIYF. CDR3 nucleotide sequence: TGTGCCAGTAGTATCAGCGGACAGAGCTCTGGAAACACCATATATTTT.

This clone was picked up a small number of times. The J gene is TRBJ1-5, the V gene TRBV11-3, with 7 positions matching TRBD1. Unmatched junction bases numbered 4, after V lost 3 bases and J lost 5 bases. Germline CDR1 SGHNT, CDR2 YENEEA. The CDR3 length is 14 residues. CDR3 loop: CASSLGQHYQPQHF. CDR3 bases: TGTGCCAGCAGCTTGGGACAGCACTATCAGCCCCAGCATTTT.

This chain connects TRBV30 to TRBJ2-1; 8 nucleotides line up with TRBD2. J lost 5 bases, V lost 2 bases, and 2 bases had no gene match. The CDR3 is 13 residues long. Germline V gene data show CDR1 as GTSNPN and CDR2 as SVGIG (reference sequence). CDR3 nucleotide sequence: TGTGCCTGGAGTTGGCGGGAGGACAATGAGCAGTTCTTC. Encoded protein: CAWSWREDNEQFF.

This clone has a handful of counts. The rearrangement uses TRBV11-3 and TRBJ2-7; a weak D match, TRBD2 (6 bases). The CDR3 contains 14 residues. V lost 3 bases to trimming and J lost 2 bases, with 11 bases between them. Germline lookup yields CDR1 SGHNT and CDR2 YENEEA. CDR3 sequence (DNA): TGTGCCAGCAGCTTTGTAGGGGAGGCCTACGAGCAGTACTTC. This sequence encodes CASSFVGEAYEQYF.

This clone was seen more than once but under ten times. This rearrangement joins TRBV7-5 to TRBJ1-1; the table's D call, TRBD1, was not checked against the DNA. TRBV7-5 constitutes a pseudogene. The CDR3 is 17 amino acids. The CDR3 sequence: CASSFYRGRKMNTEAFF. CDR3 DNA: TGTGCCAGCAGCTTTTACAGGGGGCGGAAGATGAACACTGAAGCTTTCTTT.

This chain connects TRBV14 to TRBJ2-7; the D is unclear. The CDR3 is made up of 12 amino acids. Trimming left V 3 bases short and J 3 bases short, with 6 bases between. The germline V gene encodes CDR1 SGHDN and CDR2 FVKESK. The CDR3 DNA is TGTGCCAGCAGCCAGGGCTTCTACGAGCAGTACTTC. Residues: CASSQGFYEQYF.

This chain connects TRBV11-3 to TRBJ2-6; the D gene is possibly TRBD2 (6 bases). The CDR3 runs to 14 residues. V lost 8 bases, J lost 2 bases, and 10 bases lay in between. Germline V lookup: CDR1 SGHNT, CDR2 YENEEA. As DNA, the CDR3 is TGTGCCAGCGGCTGGGAGGCTGGGGCCAACGTCCTGACTTTC. Its translation: CASGWEAGANVLTF.

The CDR3 loop reads CASKIAGGKWNQPQHF. The CDR3 DNA follows: TGCGCCAGCAAGATAGCAGGGGGTAAATGGAATCAGCCCCAGCATTTT. The J gene is TRBJ1-5, the V gene TRBV23-1, with 7 bases matching TRBD1. TRBV23-1 is designated an ORF whose function remains uncertain. There are 16 residues in the CDR3. J gave up 4 bases and V 7 bases, and 13 bases lay outside the gene matches.

This clone was seen a few times. CDR3 bases: TGTGCCAGCTCACCACCGGGACGCACCGGGGAGCTGTTTTTT. This sequence encodes CASSPPGRTGELFF. The rearrangement uses TRBV18 and TRBJ2-2; D may be TRBD1 or TRBD2 (5 bases each). CDR3 length: 14 residues. Germline loops: CDR1 KGHSH, CDR2 LQKENI. V was cut by 0 bases and J by 4 bases, with 6 bases left in between.

The chain is built from TRBV14 and TRBJ1-2, with D perhaps matching TRBD1 (6 bases). The CDR3 covers 13 residues. V lost 7 bases and J lost 7, with 16 bases in between. The germline V gene encodes CDR1 SGHDN and CDR2 FVKESK. CDR3 in DNA: TGTGCCAGCACTTCCGGACAGCTCGCTGGCTACACCTTC. This gives the protein CASTSGQLAGYTF.

The chain joins TRBV19 to TRBJ1-2; 12 bases map to TRBD1. Unmatched junction bases numbered 9, after V lost 6 bases and J lost 4 bases. Germline V gene data show CDR1 as LNHDA and CDR2 as SQIVND (reference sequence). The length of the CDR3 is 16 residues. The CDR3 nucleotides are TGTGCCAGTAGCCGGGACAGGGGGCCGGGGGGCTATGGCTACACCTTC. Translating it yields CASSRDRGPGGYGYTF.

This clone was recorded a few times. V is TRBV9 and J is TRBJ1-1, with no clear D. The CDR3 totals 13 residues. The germline CDR1 and CDR2 sequences are SGDLS and YYNGEE. V lost 6 bases to trimming and J lost 5 bases, with 14 bases between them. The CDR3: CASMRLPTTEAFF. DNA of the CDR3: TGTGCCAGCATGAGGCTACCAACGACTGAAGCTTTCTTT.

The genes are TRBV11-3 and TRBJ1-1, with unresolved D. Germline lookup yields CDR1 SGHNT and CDR2 YENEEA. V was clipped by 0 bases and J by 4 bases, with 9 bases between them. The CDR3 is made up of 14 amino acids. DNA of the CDR3: TGTGCCAGCAGCTTAGATATAGGGAGCACTGAAGCTTTCTTT. Translation: CASSLDIGSTEAFF.

By frequency in the sample, this clone is medium-sized. This chain links TRBV6-8 with TRBJ1-1, with D possibly being TRBD1 (5 bases). The CDR3 runs 14 residues. The V end lost 1 base, the J end lost 2 bases, and 8 bases lay between the germline ends. Germline V gives CDR1 MNHGY, CDR2 SAAAGT. The CDR3 region is CASSYFDRNTEAFF. CDR3 sequence (DNA): TGTGCCAGCAGTTACTTTGACAGAAACACTGAAGCTTTCTTT.

This clone has only a few counts. The chain carries TRBV11-3 and TRBJ1-1; no reliable D call. Germline lookup yields CDR1 SGHNT and CDR2 YENEEA. V dropped 3 bases and J dropped 10 bases, with 18 bases sitting between them. CDR3 length: 14 amino acids. CDR3: CASSLASRPAGAFF. CDR3 nucleotide sequence: TGTGCCAGCAGCTTGGCCTCGCGCCCGGCGGGAGCTTTCTTT.

In its sample, this clone is medium-sized. The genes are TRBV6-8 and TRBJ1-2, with D unresolved. CDR1 MNHGY and CDR2 SAAAGT come from the germline V gene. Deletions cut 0 bases from V and 1 base from J, with 9 bases between. The CDR3 has 15 amino acids. Written as DNA, the CDR3 is TGTGCCAGCAGTTACTCGAAGGCGAATAACTATGGCTACACCTTC. Translating it yields CASSYSKANNYGYTF.

The chain is built from TRBV18 and TRBJ1-2; 9 bases agree with TRBD1. The CDR3 totals 14 residues. Germline CDR1 is KGHSH and CDR2 is LQKENI. With V trimmed by 3 bases and J by 3 bases, 2 bases remained unmatched. CDR3 DNA sequence: TGTGCCAGCTCACCGGGACAGGGTGACTATGGCTACACCTTC. This encodes CASSPGQGDYGYTF. Based on the CDR3 plus reference TRBV18 and TRBJ1-2, the full variable domain is NAGVMQNPRHLVRRRGQEARLRCSPMKGHSHVYWYRQLPEEGLKFMVYLQKENIIDESGMPKERFSAEFPKEGPSILRIQQVVRGDSAAYFCASSPGQGDYGYTFGSGTRLTVV.

V gene TRBV6-8 combines with J gene TRBJ1-6, with D maybe TRBD1 (5 bases). CDR3 size: 15 residues. Germline V gene data show CDR1 as MNHGY and CDR2 as SAAAGT. V dropped 5 bases and J dropped 0 bases, with 8 bases sitting between them. CDR3 region: CASSRQSSYNSPLHF. The CDR3 DNA reads as TGTGCCAGCAGTCGACAGAGCTCCTATAATTCACCCCTCCACTTT.

By sample fraction, this clone is medium-sized. The V call is TRBV11-3, the J call TRBJ1-1; tentative D call: TRBD1 (5 bases). This CDR3 is built from 17 residues. CDR1 and CDR2 (germline): SGHNT, YENEEA. With 1 base removed from V and 0 bases from J, the gap between germline ends came to 15 bases. CDR3 region: CASSLGGSGRMNTEAFF. CDR3 sequence (DNA): TGTGCCAGCAGCTTAGGGGGCTCGGGACGGATGAACACTGAAGCTTTCTTT.

This sequence joins TRBV6-8 and TRBJ1-2; possible D gene TRBD1, 5 bases. Trimming shortened V by 10 bases and J by 6 bases, and 18 bases separated the two germline ends. This CDR3 has 13 amino acids. Germline V gives CDR1 MNHGY, CDR2 SAAAGT. CDR3 nucleotides: TGTGCCACCAATTTGGGGCAGGGAGATGGCTACACCTTC. This codes for CATNLGQGDGYTF.

J is TRBJ1-5 and V is TRBV11-3; D not certain. Trimming stripped 0 bases from V and 7 bases from J, with 13 bases between. The germline CDR1 and CDR2 sequences are SGHNT and YENEEA. This CDR3 region has 15 residues. DNA for the CDR3: TGTGCCAGCAGCTTAGATGGGCAGGAGGGCCAGCCCCAGCATTTT. It translates to CASSLDGQEGQPQHF.

This clone was observed a single time. This chain joins TRBV19 and TRBJ2-4; possible D gene TRBD2, 7 bases. The CDR3 is 17 residues long. Germline V CDR1 and CDR2: LNHDA, SQIVND (reference sequence). The V end was cut by 6 bases, the J end by 5 bases, with 23 bases between. The CDR3 protein is CASSPTSRGRGENIQYF. DNA of the CDR3: TGTGCCAGTAGCCCCACGTCGCGGGGGCGAGGTGAAAACATTCAGTACTTC. Full variable domain (remainder filled in from reference TRBV19 and TRBJ2-4): DGGITQSPKYLFRKEGQNVTLSCEQNLNHDAMYWYRQDPGQGLRLIYYSQIVNDFQKGDIAEGYSVSREKKESFPLTVTSAQKNPTAFYLCASSPTSRGRGENIQYFGAGTRLSVL.

This clone was seen a few times. The chain employs TRBV10-2 and TRBJ2-3, with TRBD2 as a possible D gene (5 bases). Germline assignment: CDR1 WSHSY and CDR2 SAAADI. The V end was cut by 3 bases, the J end by 0 bases, with 10 bases between. The CDR3 is 15 amino acids. CDR3 sequence reads: CASSDPGKSTDTQYF. CDR3 nucleotides: TGCGCCAGCAGTGACCCCGGGAAAAGCACAGATACGCAGTATTTT.

This clone has a single count. The CDR3 sequence is CASRPRTGANTEAFF. The CDR3 bases are TGCGCCAGCAGGCCCCGGACAGGGGCGAACACTGAAGCTTTCTTT. The chain employs TRBV5-1 and TRBJ1-1; the match to TRBD1 covers 9 bases. The CDR3 loop spans 15 amino acids. The J segment lost 1 base and the V segment lost 5 bases, leaving 6 bases of the junction unmatched. Germline CDR1 SGHRS, CDR2 YFSETQ.

Ten or more counts support this clone. V usage is TRBV11-3 and J usage is TRBJ2-1; the match to TRBD1 covers 9 bases. The CDR3 has 17 residues. From germline, CDR1 is SGHNT and CDR2 YENEEA. V shed 5 bases and J 1 base; nucleotides not matched to a gene: 9. The CDR3 protein is CASSTRTTGGSYNEQFF. For the CDR3, the DNA is TGTGCCAGCAGCACCCGAACGACAGGGGGGTCCTACAATGAGCAGTTCTTC.

There are a few counts of this clone. The V and J genes are TRBV5-1 and TRBJ1-3, with unresolved D. Germline V gene data show CDR1 as SGHRS and CDR2 as YFSETQ. This CDR3 has 14 amino acids. Between the trimmed V and J ends, which lost 0 bases and 0 bases, there was a span of 4 bases. The CDR3 reads CASSLGSSGNTIYF. The CDR3, as DNA: TGCGCCAGCAGCTTGGGGAGCTCTGGAAACACCATATATTTT.

This clone was counted only a few times. The rearrangement links TRBV28 to TRBJ1-6; D is unclear. The CDR3 is made up of 16 amino acids. The germline V and J ends were trimmed by 5 bases and 4 bases, with 15 bases remaining between them. Looked up from germline, CDR1 is MDHEN and CDR2 is SYDVKM. The CDR3, as DNA: TGTGCCAGCAGTCTTATAGAGGACGGATATAATTCACCCCTCCACTTT. This codes for CASSLIEDGYNSPLHF.